The T cell receptor beta chain under discussion was sequenced for a study of blood T cell repertoires in COVID-19. Study-level information: Sites across the United States, Italy and Spain contributed samples from acute and convalescent COVID-19. Sources were T cells, B-cell-depleted T cells, or PBMCs; the material itself was cDNA or gDNA.

Per the original data handling: Estimation of nucleated cell counts was performed using reference gene primer amplification. Assay: immunoSEQ multiplex PCR; the TCRdb copy retains only in-frame clones and omits some. V and J calls and clone size are given by that table; D and trimming were obtained from the DNA. The profile shows 250,000 or so clones, about 73% of them singletons. CDR1 SGHRS and CDR2 YFSETQ come from the germline V gene. Trimming shortened V by 0 bases and J by 0 bases, and 7 bases separated the two germline ends. The CDR3 has 15 residues. This TCR derives from a woman of 80 years or more with acute or convalescent COVID-19. The V gene is TRBV5-1, the J gene TRBJ1-3; no reliable D call. The sequencing input was peripheral blood. The CDR3 is CASSLGQVSGNTIYF. Written as DNA, the CDR3 is TGCGCCAGCAGCTTGGGACAAGTCTCTGGAAACACCATATATTTT. Full variable domain (missing parts from reference TRBV5-1 and TRBJ1-3): KAGVTQTPRYLIKTRGQQVTLSCSPISGHRSVSWYQQTPGQGLQFLFEYFSETQRNKGNFPGRFSGRQFSNSRSEMNVSTLELGDSALYLCASSLGQVSGNTIYFGEGSWLTVV.